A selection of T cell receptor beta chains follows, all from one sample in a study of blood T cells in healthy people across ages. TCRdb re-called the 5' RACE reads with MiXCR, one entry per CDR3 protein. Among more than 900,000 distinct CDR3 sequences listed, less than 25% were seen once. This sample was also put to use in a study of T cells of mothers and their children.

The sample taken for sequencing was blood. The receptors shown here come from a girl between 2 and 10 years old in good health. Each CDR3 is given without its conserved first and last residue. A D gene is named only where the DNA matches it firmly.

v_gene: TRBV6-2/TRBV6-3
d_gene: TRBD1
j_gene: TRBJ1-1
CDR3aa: ASDRSGGSNAEAF

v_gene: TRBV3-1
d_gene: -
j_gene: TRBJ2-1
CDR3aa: ASSQEGEPDNEQF

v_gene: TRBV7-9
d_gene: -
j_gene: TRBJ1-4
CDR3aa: ASSSDAGDPLEGLF

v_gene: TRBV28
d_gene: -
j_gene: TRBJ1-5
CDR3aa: ASSLPGEGQPQH

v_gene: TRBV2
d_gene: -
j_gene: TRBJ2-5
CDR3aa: ASSEARSGTGQETQY

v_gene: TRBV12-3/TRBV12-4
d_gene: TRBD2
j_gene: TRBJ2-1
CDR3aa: ASSLGREADEQF

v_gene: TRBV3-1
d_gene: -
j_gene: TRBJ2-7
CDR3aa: ASSPPGGEQY

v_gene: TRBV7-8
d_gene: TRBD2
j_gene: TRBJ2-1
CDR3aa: ASSPLRAGPYNEQF

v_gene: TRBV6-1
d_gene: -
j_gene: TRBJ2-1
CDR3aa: ASSDRQYNEQF

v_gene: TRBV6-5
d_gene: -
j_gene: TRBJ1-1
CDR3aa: ASSGSYEAF

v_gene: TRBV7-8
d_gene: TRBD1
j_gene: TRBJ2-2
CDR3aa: ASSPSGTGETGELF

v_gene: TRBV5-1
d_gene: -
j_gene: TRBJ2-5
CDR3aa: ASSFSFGGSPEETQY

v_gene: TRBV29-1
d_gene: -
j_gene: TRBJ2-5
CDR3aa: SGRQDGETQY

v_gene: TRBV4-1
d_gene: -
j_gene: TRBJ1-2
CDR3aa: ASSQAVGSYYGYT

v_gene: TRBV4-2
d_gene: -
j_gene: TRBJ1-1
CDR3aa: ASSQDLGTANTEAF

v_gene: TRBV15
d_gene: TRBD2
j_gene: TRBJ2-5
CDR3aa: ATSRGLAGAQETQY

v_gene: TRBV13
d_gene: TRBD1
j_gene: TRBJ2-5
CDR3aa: ASSSTTGTERETQY

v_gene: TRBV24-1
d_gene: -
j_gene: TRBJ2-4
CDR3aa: ATSENGVAKNIQY

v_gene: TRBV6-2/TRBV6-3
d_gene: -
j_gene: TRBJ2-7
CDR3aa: ASSYSPAPAYEQY

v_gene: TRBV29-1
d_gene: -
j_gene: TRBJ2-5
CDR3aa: SVDGVSDSQETQY

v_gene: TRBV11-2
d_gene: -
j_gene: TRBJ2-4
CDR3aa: ASSPPGRNIQY

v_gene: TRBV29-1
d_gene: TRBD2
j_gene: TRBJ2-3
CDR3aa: SVGGLAGGTDTQY

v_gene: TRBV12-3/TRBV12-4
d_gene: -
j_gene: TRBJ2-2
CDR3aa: ASSLRGTPNTGELF

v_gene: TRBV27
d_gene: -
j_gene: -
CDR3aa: ASSSGPLKETQY

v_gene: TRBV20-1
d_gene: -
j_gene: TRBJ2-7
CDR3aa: SATDTYEQY

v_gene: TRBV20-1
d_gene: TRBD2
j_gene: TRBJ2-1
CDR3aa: SARGIAGGSYNEQF

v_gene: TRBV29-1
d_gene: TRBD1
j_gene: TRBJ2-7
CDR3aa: SVGTGVYEQY

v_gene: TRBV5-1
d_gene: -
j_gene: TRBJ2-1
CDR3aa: ASSFLNSGNEQF